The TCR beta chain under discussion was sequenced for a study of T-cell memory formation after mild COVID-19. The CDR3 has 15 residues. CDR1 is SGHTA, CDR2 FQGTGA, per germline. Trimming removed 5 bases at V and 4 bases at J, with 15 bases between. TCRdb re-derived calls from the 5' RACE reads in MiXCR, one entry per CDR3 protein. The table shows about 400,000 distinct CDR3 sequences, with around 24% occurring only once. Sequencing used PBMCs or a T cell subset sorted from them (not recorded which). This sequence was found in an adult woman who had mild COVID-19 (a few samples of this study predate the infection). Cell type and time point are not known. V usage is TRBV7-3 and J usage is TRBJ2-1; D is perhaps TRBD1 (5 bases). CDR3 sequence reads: CASSQYVGAYNEQFF. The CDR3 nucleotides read TGTGCCAGCAGCCAGTATGTAGGGGCATACAATGAGCAGTTCTTC. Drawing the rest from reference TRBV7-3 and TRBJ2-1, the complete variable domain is GAGVSQTPSNKVTEKGKYVELRCDPISGHTALYWYRQSLGQGPEFLIYFQGTGAADDSGLPNDRFFAVRPEGSVSTLKIQRTERGDSAVYLCASSQYVGAYNEQFFGPGTRLTVL.